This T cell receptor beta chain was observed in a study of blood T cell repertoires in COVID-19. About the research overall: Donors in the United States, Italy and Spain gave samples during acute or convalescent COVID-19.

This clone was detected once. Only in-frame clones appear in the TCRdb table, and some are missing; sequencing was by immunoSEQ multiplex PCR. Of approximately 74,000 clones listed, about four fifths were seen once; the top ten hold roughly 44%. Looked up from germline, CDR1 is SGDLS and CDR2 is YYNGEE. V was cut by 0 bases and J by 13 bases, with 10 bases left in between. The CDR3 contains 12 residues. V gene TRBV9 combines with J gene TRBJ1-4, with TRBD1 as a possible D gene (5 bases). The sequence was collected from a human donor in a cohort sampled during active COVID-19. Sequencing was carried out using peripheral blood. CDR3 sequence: CASSVGSQGLFF. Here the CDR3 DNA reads TGTGCCAGCAGCGTAGGAAGCCAGGGACTGTTTTTT. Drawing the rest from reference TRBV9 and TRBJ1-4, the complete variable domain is DSGVTQTPKHLITATGQRVTLRCSPRSGDLSVYWYQQSLDQGLQFLIQYYNGEERAKGNILERFSAQQFPDLHSELNLSSLELGDSALYFCASSVGSQGLFFGSGTQLSVL.